The 3 T cell receptor beta chains below were found in one sample sequenced in a study of blood T cell repertoires in COVID-19. The repertoire was sequenced with immunoSEQ multiplex PCR; TCRdb's copy has only in-frame clones and lacks some. The sample includes fewer than 250,000 clones, about 85% of them seen just once. Source material: peripheral blood. Every receptor here comes from a human donor in a cohort sampled during active COVID-19.

This clone was seen a few times. The J gene is TRBJ2-1, the V gene TRBV3-1 (or the pseudogene TRBV3-2), with TRBD1 as a possible D gene (5 bases). Trimming stripped 4 bases from V and 5 bases from J, with 9 bases between. The CDR3 extends over 13 amino acids. Germline V gene data show CDR1 as LGHDT and CDR2 as YNNKEL (reference sequence). CDR3 protein: CASSRGTHNEQFF. For the CDR3, the DNA is TGTGCCAGCAGCCGGGGCACCCACAATGAGCAGTTCTTC.

The V gene is TRBV5-5, the J gene TRBJ2-5, with D possibly matching TRBD1 (5 bases). Trimming shortened V by 0 bases and J by 5 bases, and 17 bases separated the two germline ends. CDR3 length: 16 residues. Germline V CDR1 and CDR2: SGHKS, YYEKEE (reference sequence). The CDR3 bases are TGTGCCAGCAGCTTGGACGTCCAGGGCTATCGGGAGACCCAGTACTTC. It encodes CASSLDVQGYRETQYF.

V and J are TRBV28 and TRBJ2-1, with 10 bases that match TRBD2. J was trimmed by 6 bases and V by 3 bases; bases with no gene match: 5. Germline V gene sequence: CDR1 MDHEN, CDR2 SYDVKM. The CDR3 totals 15 residues. The CDR3 DNA is TGTGCCAGCAGTTTGCCACTAGCGGGGACCAATGAGCAGTTCTTC. Protein sequence: CASSLPLAGTNEQFF.